The TCR beta chain described here comes from a study of T cells in Graves' hyperthyroidism and ophthalmopathy. About the research overall: Peripheral blood samples were taken at initial diagnosis, prior to any treatment. Study-wide findings and caveats: Ophthalmopathy was predicted by the model a median of roughly 6.6 months ahead of onset. Through a model of 13 V-J features, ophthalmopathy was separated from stable hyperthyroidism. Most thyroid clonotypes that were expanded above 0.001 also turned up in blood.

This clonotype was seen many times. Antigen specificity is unknown. Amplification of TCR beta CDR3 regions used RNA as the template. An initial round of RT-PCR targeting the TCR CDR3 relied on the HTBI primer set. MiXCR, applied by TCRdb to the multiplex PCR reads, yields one record per CDR3 protein. In the table there are hundreds of thousands of distinct CDR3 sequences, roughly 14% of which are singletons. The ends lost 3 bases at V and 7 bases at J; junction bases unmatched: 6. This CDR3 contains 14 residues. Germline values: CDR1 SEHNR, CDR2 FQNEAQ (reference sequence). The gene calls are TRBV7-9 and TRBJ1-2; 9 nucleotides align to TRBD1. Sequencing was done on a sample of blood. The receptor was isolated from a woman aged 40 to 49 with Graves' ophthalmopathy. CDR3 nucleotide sequence: TGTGCCAGCAGCTTCTTGGACAGGGGAGGTGGCTACACCTTC. It encodes CASSFLDRGGGYTF.